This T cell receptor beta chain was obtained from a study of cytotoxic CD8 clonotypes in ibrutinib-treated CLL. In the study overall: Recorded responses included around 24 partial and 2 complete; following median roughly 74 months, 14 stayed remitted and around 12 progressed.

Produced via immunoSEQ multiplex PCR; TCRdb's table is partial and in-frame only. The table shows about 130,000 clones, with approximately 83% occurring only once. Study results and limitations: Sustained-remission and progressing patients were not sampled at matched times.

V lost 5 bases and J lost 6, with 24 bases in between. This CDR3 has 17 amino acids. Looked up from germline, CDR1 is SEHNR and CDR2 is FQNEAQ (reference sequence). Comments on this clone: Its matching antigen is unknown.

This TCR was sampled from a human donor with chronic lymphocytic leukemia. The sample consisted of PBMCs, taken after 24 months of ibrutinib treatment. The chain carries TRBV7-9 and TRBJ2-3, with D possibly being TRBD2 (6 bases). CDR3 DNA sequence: TGTGCCAGCAGCCCGACGGGAGAACTAGGCCTCCGGGATACGCAGTATTTT. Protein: CASSPTGELGLRDTQYF.